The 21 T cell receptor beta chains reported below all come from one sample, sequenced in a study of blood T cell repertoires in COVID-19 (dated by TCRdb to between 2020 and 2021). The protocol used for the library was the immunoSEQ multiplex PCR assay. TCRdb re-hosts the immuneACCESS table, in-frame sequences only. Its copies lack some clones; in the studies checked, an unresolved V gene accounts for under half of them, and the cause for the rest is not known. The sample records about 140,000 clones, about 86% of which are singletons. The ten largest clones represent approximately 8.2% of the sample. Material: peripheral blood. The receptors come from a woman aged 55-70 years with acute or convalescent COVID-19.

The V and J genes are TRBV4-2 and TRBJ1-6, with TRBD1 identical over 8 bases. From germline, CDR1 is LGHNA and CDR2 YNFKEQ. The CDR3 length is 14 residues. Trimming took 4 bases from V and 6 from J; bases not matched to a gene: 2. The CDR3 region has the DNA TGTGCCAGCAGCCCTGGACAGGGTAATTCACCCCTCCACTTT. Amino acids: CASSPGQGNSPLHF.

This CDR3 reads CASSSRGQVGTEAFF. The CDR3 DNA is TGTGCCAGCAGCTCAAGGGGACAGGTGGGAACTGAAGCTTTCTTT. The chain uses TRBV11-2 and TRBJ1-1, with 8 bases fitting TRBD1. CDR3 length equals 15 residues. The germline gives CDR1 SGHAT, CDR2 FQNNGV. J lost 5 bases, V lost 4 bases, and 9 bases had no gene match.

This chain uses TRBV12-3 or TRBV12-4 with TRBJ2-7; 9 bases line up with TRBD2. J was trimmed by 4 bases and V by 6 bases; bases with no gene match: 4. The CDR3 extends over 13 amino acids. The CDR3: CASRPGLAYEQYF. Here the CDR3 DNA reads TGTGCCAGCAGGCCGGGACTAGCTTACGAGCAGTACTTC.

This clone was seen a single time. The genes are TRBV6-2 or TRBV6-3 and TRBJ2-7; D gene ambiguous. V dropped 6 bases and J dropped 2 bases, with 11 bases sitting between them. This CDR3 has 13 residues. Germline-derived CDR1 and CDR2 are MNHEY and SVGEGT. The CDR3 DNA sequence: TGTGCCAGCAGCAACTCGGTCCCCTACGAGCAGTACTTC. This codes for CASSNSVPYEQYF.

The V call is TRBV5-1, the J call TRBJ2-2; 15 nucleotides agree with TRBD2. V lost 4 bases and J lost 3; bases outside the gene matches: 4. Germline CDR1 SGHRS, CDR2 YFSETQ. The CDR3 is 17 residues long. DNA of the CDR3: TGCGCCAGCAGCCCGGGACTAGCGGGGGGTTACACCGGGGAGCTGTTTTTT. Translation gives CASSPGLAGGYTGELFF.

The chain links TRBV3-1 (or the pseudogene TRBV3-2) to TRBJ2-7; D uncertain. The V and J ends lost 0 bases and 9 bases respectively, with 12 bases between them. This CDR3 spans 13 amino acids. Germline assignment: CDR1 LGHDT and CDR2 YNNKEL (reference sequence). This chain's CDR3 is CASSQDQQVRQYF. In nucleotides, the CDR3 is TGTGCCAGCAGCCAAGATCAGCAGGTGCGGCAGTACTTC.

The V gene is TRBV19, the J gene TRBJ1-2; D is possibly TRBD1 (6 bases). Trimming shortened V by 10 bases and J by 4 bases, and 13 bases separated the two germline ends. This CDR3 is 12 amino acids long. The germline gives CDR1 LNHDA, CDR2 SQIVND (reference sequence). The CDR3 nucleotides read TGTGCCAAATTCACAGGGCCCTATGGCTACACCTTC. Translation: CAKFTGPYGYTF.

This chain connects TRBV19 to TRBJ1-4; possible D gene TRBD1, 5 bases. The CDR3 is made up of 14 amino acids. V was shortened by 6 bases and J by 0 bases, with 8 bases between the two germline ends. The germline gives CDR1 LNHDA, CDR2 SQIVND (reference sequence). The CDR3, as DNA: TGTGCCAGTAGCCAACAGGCAACTAATGAAAAACTGTTTTTT. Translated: CASSQQATNEKLFF.

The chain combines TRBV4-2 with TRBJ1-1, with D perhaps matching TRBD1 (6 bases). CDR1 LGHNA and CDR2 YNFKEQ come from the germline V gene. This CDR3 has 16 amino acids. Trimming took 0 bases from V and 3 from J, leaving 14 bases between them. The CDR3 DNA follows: TGTGCCAGCAGCCAAGAGGCGGGGGCGGTTCACACTGAAGCTTTCTTT. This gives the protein CASSQEAGAVHTEAFF.

This CDR3 is CASSLGGQGLGEQFF. DNA of the CDR3: TGTGCCAGCAGCTTAGGGGGACAGGGCCTTGGGGAGCAGTTCTTC. The chain couples TRBV7-3 to TRBJ2-1, with 9 nucleotides matching TRBD1. Germline trimming cut 2 bases from V and 10 bases from J; bases unmatched to any gene: 9. Germline lookup yields CDR1 SGHTA and CDR2 FQGTGA. This CDR3 contains 15 residues.

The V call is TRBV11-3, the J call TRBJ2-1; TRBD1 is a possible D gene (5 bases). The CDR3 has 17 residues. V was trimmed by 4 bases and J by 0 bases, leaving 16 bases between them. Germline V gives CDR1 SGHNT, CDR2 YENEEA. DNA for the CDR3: TGTGCCAGCAGCTCCACCTCGACAGTTGGCTCCTACAATGAGCAGTTCTTC. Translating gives CASSSTSTVGSYNEQFF.

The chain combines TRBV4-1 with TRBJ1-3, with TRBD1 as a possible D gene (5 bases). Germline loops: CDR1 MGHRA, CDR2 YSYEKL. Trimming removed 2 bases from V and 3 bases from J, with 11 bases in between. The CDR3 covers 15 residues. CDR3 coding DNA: TGCGCCAGCAGCCAAAGCAGGGTAGTTGGAAACACCATATATTTT. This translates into CASSQSRVVGNTIYF.

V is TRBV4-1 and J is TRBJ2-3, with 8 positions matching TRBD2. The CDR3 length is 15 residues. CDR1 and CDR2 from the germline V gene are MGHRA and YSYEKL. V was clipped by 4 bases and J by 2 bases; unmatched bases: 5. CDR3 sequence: CASSLTGGATDTQYF. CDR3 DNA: TGCGCCAGCAGCCTAACGGGGGGGGCCACAGATACGCAGTATTTT.

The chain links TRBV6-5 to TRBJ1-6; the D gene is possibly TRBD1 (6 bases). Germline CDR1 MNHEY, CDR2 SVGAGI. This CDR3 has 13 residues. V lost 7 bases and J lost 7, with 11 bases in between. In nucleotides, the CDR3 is TGTGCCAGCACGACAGGCGGGAATTCACCCCTCCACTTT. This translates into CASTTGGNSPLHF.

This CDR3 is CASSHRGGAPYEQYF. The CDR3 DNA sequence: TGCGCCAGCAGCCATCGGGGCGGGGCGCCCTACGAGCAGTACTTC. The chain combines TRBV4-1 with TRBJ2-7; D perhaps matches TRBD2 (6 bases). There are 15 residues in the CDR3. In germline, CDR1 is MGHRA, CDR2 YSYEKL. V lost 3 bases and J lost 2, with 14 bases in between.

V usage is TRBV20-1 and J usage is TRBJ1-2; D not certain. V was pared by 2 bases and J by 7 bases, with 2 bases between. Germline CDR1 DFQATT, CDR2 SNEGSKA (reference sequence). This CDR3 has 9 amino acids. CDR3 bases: TGCAGTGCTAGACTTGGCTACACCTTC. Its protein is CSARLGYTF.

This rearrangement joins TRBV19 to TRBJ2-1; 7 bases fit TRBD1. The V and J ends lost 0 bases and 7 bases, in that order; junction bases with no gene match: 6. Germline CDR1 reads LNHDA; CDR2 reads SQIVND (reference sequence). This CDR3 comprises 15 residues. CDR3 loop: CASSIDWTGSNEQFF. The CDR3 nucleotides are TGTGCCAGTAGTATAGATTGGACAGGTAGTAATGAGCAGTTCTTC. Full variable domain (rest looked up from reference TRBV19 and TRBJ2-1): DGGITQSPKYLFRKEGQNVTLSCEQNLNHDAMYWYRQDPGQGLRLIYYSQIVNDFQKGDIAEGYSVSREKKESFPLTVTSAQKNPTAFYLCASSIDWTGSNEQFFGPGTRLTVL.

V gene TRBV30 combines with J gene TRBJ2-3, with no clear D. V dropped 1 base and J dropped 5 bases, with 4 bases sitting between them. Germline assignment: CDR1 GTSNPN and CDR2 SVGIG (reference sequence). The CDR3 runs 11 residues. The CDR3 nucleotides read TGTGCCTGGAGTGGGCAAGATACGCAGTATTTT. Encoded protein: CAWSGQDTQYF. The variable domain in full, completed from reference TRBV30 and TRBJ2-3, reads SQTIHQWPATLVQPVGSPLSLECTVEGTSNPNLYWYRQAAGRGLQLLFYSVGIGQISSEVPQNLSASRPQDRQFILSSKKLLLSDSGFYLCAWSGQDTQYFGPGTRLTVL.

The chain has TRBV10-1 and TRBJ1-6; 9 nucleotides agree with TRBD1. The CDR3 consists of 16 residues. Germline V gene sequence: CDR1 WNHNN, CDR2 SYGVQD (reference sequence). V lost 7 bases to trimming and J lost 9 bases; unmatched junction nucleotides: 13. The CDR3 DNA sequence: TGCGCCAGCACGCGAAAGGGACAGGGAGGAGTTTCACCCCTCCACTTT. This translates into CASTRKGQGGVSPLHF.

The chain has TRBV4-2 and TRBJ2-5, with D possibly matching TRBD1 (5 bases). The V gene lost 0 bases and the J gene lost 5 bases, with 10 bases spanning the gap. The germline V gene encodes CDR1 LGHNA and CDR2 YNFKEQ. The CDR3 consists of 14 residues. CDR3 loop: CASSQDKGPETQYF. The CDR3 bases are TGTGCCAGCAGCCAAGATAAGGGGCCGGAGACCCAGTACTTC.

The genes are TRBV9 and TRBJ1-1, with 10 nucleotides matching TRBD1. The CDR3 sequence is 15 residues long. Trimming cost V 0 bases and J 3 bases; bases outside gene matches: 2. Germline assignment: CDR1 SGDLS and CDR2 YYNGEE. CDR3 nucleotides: TGTGCCAGCAGCGTAGGTGGACAGGGGGACACTGAAGCTTTCTTT. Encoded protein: CASSVGGQGDTEAFF.